The entry below describes one T cell receptor beta chain. The germline V and J ends were trimmed by 0 bases and 9 bases, with 18 bases remaining between them. The CDR3 is 17 residues long. The germline gives CDR1 LGHDT, CDR2 YNNKEL (reference sequence). Only in-frame clones appear in the TCRdb table, and some are missing; sequencing was by immunoSEQ multiplex PCR. The repertoire holds roughly 440,000 clones, with 88% as singletons. This specimen belongs to a study of blood T cell repertoires in COVID-19. The V call is TRBV3-1 (or the pseudogene TRBV3-2), the J call TRBJ1-6, with D perhaps matching TRBD1 (5 bases). The TCR comes from a woman between 50 and 59 years old with COVID-19, enrolled during active disease. The sample taken for sequencing was peripheral blood. The CDR3 reads CASSQDGGTAFSSPLHF. In DNA, the CDR3 is TGTGCCAGCAGCCAAGATGGGGGGACGGCATTCAGTTCACCCCTCCACTTT.